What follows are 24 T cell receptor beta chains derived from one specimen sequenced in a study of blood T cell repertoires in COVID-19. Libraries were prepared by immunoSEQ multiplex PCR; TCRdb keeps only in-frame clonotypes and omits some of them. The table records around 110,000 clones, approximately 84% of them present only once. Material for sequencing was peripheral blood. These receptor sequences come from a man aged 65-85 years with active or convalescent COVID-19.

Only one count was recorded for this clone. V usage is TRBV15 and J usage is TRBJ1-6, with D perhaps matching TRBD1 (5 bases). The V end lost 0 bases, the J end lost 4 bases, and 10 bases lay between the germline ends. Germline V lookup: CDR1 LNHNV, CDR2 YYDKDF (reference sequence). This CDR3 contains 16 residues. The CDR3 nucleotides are TGTGCCACCAGCAGAGATGTGACAGTATATAATTCACCCCTCCACTTT. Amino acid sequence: CATSRDVTVYNSPLHF. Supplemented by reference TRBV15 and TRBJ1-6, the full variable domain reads DAMVIQNPRYQVTQFGKPVTLSCSQTLNHNVMYWYQQKSSQAPKLLFHYYDKDFNNEADTPDNFQSRRPNTSFCFLDIRSPGLGDTAMYLCATSRDVTVYNSPLHFGNGTRLTVT.

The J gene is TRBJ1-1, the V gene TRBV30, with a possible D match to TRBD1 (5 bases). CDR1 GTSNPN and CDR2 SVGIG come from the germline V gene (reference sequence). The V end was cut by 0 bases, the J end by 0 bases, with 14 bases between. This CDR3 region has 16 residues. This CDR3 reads CAWSVQEINMNTEAFF. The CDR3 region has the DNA TGTGCCTGGAGTGTACAGGAGATTAACATGAACACTGAAGCTTTCTTT. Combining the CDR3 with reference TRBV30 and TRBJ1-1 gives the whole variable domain SQTIHQWPATLVQPVGSPLSLECTVEGTSNPNLYWYRQAAGRGLQLLFYSVGIGQISSEVPQNLSASRPQDRQFILSSKKLLLSDSGFYLCAWSVQEINMNTEAFFGQGTRLTVV.

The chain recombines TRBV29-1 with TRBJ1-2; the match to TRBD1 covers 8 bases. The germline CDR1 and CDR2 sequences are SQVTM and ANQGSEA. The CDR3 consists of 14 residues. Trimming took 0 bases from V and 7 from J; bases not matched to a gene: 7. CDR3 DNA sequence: TGCAGCGTTGAAGAGTACGCAGGGGGCCGTGGCTACACCTTC. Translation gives CSVEEYAGGRGYTF.

This CDR3 is CATSENGMGGSGANVLTF. In DNA, the CDR3 is TGTGCCACCAGTGAAAACGGGATGGGGGGGTCTGGGGCCAACGTCCTGACTTTC. The J gene is TRBJ2-6, the V gene TRBV24-1; TRBD2 agrees at 7 bases. CDR3 size: 18 residues. Germline CDR1 reads KGHDR; CDR2 reads SFDVKD. V shed 4 bases and J 1 base; nucleotides not matched to a gene: 9.

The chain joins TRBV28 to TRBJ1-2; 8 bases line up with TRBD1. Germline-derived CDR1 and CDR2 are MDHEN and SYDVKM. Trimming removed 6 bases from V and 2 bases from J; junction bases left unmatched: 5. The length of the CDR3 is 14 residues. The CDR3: CASSSYRGNYGYTF. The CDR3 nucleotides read TGTGCCAGCAGCTCCTACAGGGGGAACTATGGCTACACCTTC.

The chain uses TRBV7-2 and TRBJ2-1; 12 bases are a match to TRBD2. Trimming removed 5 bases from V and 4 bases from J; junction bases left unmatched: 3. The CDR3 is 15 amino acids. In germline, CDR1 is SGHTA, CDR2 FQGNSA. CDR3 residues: CASSRTSGVYNEQFF. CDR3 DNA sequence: TGTGCCAGCAGCCGGACTAGCGGGGTTTACAATGAGCAGTTCTTC. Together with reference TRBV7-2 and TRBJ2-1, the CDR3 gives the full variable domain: GAGVSQSPSNKVTEKGKDVELRCDPISGHTALYWYRQSLGQGLEFLIYFQGNSAPDKSGLPSDRFSAERTGGSVSTLTIQRTQQEDSAVYLCASSRTSGVYNEQFFGPGTRLTVL.

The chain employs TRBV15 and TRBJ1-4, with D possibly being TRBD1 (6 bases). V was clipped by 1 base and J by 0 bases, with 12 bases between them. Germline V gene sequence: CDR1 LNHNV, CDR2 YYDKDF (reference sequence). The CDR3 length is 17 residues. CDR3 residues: CATSRGIGTPTNEKLFF. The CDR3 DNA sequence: TGTGCCACCAGCAGAGGGATCGGGACACCAACTAATGAAAAACTGTTTTTT.

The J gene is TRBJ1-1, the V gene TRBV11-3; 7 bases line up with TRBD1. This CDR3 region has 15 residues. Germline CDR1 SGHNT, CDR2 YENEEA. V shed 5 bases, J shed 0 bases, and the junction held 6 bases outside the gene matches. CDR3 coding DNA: TGTGCCAGCAGCAGCCGGGACAGTGTGAACACTGAAGCTTTCTTT. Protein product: CASSSRDSVNTEAFF.

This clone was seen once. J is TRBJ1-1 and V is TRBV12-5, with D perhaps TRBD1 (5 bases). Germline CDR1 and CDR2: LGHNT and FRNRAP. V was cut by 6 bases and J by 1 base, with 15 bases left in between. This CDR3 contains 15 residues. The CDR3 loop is CASGPPGFTNTEAFF. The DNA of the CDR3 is TGTGCTAGTGGACCTCCAGGGTTTACGAACACTGAAGCTTTCTTT.

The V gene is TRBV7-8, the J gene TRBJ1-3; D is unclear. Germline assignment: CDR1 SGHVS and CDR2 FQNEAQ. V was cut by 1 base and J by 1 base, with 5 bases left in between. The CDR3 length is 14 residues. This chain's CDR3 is CASSLGLSGNTIYF. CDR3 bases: TGTGCCAGCAGCTTAGGACTTTCTGGAAACACCATATATTTT.

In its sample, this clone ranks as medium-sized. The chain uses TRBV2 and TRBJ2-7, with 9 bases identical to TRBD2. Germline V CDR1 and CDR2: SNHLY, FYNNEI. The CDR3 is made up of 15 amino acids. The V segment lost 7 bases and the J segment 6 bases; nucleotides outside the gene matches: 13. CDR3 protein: CASTPLAGPRGEQYF. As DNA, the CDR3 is TGTGCCAGCACCCCGCTAGCGGGGCCTAGGGGCGAGCAGTACTTC.

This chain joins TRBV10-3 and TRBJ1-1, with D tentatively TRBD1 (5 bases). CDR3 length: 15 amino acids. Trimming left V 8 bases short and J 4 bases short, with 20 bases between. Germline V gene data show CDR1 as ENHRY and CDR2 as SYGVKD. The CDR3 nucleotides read TGTGCCATCGGGGGGATTGACACGGCAAGCACTGAAGCTTTCTTT. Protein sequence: CAIGGIDTASTEAFF.

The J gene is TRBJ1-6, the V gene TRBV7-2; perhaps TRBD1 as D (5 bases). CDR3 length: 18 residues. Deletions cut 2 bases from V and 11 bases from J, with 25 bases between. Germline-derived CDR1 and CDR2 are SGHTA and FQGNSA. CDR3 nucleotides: TGTGCCAGCAGCTTACTTGTTGCCGCGGGGACTGTACGGACACCCCTCCACTTT. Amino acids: CASSLLVAAGTVRTPLHF.

CDR3 sequence: CASRPDRGHNEQFF. The CDR3 nucleotides are TGTGCCAGCAGGCCGGACAGGGGGCACAATGAGCAGTTCTTC. The V gene is TRBV27, the J gene TRBJ2-1, with 11 bases matching TRBD1. Germline V CDR1 and CDR2: MNHEY, SMNVEV (reference sequence). The ends lost 6 bases at V and 5 bases at J; junction bases unmatched: 3. The CDR3 contains 14 residues.

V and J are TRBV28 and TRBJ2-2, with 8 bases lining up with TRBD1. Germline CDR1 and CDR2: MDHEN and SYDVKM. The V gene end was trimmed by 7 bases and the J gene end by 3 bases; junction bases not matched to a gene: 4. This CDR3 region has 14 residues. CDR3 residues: CASNPRGHTGELFF. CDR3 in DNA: TGTGCCAGCAATCCCAGGGGGCACACCGGGGAGCTGTTTTTT.

Written as DNA, the CDR3 is TGTGCCAGCTCACCCCTAGGGAGCGGGGGCTCCTACGAGCAGTACTTC. It translates to CASSPLGSGGSYEQYF. The J gene is TRBJ2-7, the V gene TRBV18; 8 nucleotides line up with TRBD2. Per germline, CDR1 KGHSH and CDR2 LQKENI. This CDR3 comprises 16 residues. With 3 bases clipped from V and 0 bases from J, the junction kept 7 bases outside the gene matches.

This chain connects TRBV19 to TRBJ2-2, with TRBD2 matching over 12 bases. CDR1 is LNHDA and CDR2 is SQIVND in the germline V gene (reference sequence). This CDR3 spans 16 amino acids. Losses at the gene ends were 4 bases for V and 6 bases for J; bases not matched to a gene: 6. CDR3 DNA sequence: TGTGCCAGTAGTACCCGACTAGCGGGAGACCCCGGGGAGCTGTTTTTT. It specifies CASSTRLAGDPGELFF.

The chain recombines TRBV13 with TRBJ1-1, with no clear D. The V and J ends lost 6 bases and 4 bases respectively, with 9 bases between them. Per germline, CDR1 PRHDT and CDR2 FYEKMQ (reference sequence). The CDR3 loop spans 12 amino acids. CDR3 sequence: CASSRFGTEAFF. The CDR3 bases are TGTGCCAGCAGTCGTTTCGGCACTGAAGCTTTCTTT.

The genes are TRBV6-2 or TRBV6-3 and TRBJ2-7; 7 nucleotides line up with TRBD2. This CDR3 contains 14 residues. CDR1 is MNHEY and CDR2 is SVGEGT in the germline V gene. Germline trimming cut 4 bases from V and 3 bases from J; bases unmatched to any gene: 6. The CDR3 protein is CASSSQRGRYEQYF. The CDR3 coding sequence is TGTGCCAGCAGTTCCCAGCGGGGCCGCTACGAGCAGTACTTC.

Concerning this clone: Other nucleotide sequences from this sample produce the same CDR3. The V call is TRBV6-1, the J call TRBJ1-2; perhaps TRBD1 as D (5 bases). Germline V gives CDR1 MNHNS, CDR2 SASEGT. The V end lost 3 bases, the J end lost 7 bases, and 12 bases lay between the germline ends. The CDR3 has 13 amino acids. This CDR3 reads CASSELRGGGYTF. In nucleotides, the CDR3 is TGTGCCAGCAGTGAGTTAAGGGGAGGTGGCTACACCTTC.

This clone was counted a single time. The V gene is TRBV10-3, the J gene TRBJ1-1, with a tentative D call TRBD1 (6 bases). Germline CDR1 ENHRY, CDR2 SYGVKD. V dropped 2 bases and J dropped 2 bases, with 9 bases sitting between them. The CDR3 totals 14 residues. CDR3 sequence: CAISEPGHNTEAFF. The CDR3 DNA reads TGTGCCATCAGTGAGCCGGGACACAACACTGAAGCTTTCTTT.

CDR3 amino acids: CASSLEGRSRDTQYF. As DNA, the CDR3 is TGTGCCAGCAGCTTAGAGGGGCGTAGCCGAGATACGCAGTATTTT. The chain couples TRBV7-2 to TRBJ2-3, with D possibly TRBD1 on 5 matching bases. CDR3 length: 15 residues. V was shortened by 1 base and J by 5 bases, with 13 bases between the two germline ends. Germline values: CDR1 SGHTA, CDR2 FQGNSA.

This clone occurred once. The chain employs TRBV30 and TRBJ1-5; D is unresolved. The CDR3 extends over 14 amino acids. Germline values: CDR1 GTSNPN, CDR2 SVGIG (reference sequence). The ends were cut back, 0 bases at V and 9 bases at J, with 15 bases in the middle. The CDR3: CAWSVDDRSGPQHF. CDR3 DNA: TGTGCCTGGAGTGTTGATGATCGGTCTGGGCCCCAGCATTTT. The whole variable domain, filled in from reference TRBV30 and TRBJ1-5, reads SQTIHQWPATLVQPVGSPLSLECTVEGTSNPNLYWYRQAAGRGLQLLFYSVGIGQISSEVPQNLSASRPQDRQFILSSKKLLLSDSGFYLCAWSVDDRSGPQHFGDGTRLSIL.

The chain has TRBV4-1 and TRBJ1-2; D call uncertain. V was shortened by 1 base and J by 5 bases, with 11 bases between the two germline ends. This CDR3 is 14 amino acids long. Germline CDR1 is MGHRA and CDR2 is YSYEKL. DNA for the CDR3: TGCGCCAGCAGCCAAGTTCAGGCCCAGTATGGCTACACCTTC. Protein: CASSQVQAQYGYTF.